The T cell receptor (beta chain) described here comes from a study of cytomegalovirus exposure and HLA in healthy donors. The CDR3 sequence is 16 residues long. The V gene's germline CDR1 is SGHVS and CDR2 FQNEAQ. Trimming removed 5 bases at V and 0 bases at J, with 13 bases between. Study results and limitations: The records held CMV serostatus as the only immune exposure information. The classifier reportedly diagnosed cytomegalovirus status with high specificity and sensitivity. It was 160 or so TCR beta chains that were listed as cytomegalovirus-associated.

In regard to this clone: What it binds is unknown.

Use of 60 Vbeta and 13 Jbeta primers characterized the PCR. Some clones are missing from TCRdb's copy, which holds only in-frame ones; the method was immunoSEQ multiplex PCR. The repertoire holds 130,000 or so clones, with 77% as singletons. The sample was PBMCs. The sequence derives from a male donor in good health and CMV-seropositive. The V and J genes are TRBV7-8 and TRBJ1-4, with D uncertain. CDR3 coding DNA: TGTGCCAGCAGCATTTATCGTACTCCAACTAATGAAAAACTGTTTTTT. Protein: CASSIYRTPTNEKLFF.